The 3 T cell receptor beta chains presented below share a single source sample, sequenced in a study of shared clonotypes between healthy human individuals. Sequenced by immunoSEQ multiplex PCR; TCRdb stores in-frame clones only, minus some. The sample yields about 490,000 clones, approximately 84% seen once. The sequenced sample was PBMCs. These receptors came from a middle-aged woman in good health. Some clones in this sample may be carry-over from other donors' samples.

The chain combines TRBV7-8 with TRBJ2-5; D unclear. The CDR3 sequence is 13 residues long. Germline V gives CDR1 SGHVS, CDR2 FQNEAQ. V lost 5 bases, J lost 7 bases, and 14 bases lay in between. CDR3 region: CASSPRTARTQYF. The DNA for the CDR3 is TGTGCCAGCAGCCCCCGGACGGCTAGGACCCAGTACTTC. The whole variable domain, filled in from reference TRBV7-8 and TRBJ2-5, reads GAGVSQSPRYKVAKRGQDVALRCDPISGHVSLFWYQQALGQGPEFLTYFQNEAQLDKSGLPSDRFFAERPEGSVSTLKIQRTQQEDSAVYLCASSPRTARTQYFGPGTRLLVL.

Only one count was recorded for this clone. The V and J genes are TRBV2 and TRBJ2-3; D might be TRBD1 or TRBD2, each matching 5 bases. V was clipped by 6 bases and J by 4 bases, with 11 bases between them. The CDR3 contains 13 residues. Germline CDR1 is SNHLY and CDR2 is FYNNEI. This CDR3 is CASRGTAADTQYF. Here the CDR3 DNA reads TGTGCCAGCAGAGGGACGGCTGCAGATACGCAGTATTTT.

This clone was seen a single time. This chain joins TRBV27 and TRBJ2-2; 7 positions agree with TRBD2. The ends lost 2 bases at V and 6 bases at J; junction bases unmatched: 12. The germline V gene encodes CDR1 MNHEY and CDR2 SMNVEV (reference sequence). The CDR3 has 17 residues. The DNA of the CDR3 is TGTGCCAGCAGTTTAAAGGGGAGGGACGCCCGCCCCGGGGAGCTGTTTTTT. Amino acid sequence: CASSLKGRDARPGELFF.